The 16 T cell receptor beta chains listed next were all sequenced from one sample in a study of radiation and T cells in renal cell carcinoma. Produced via immunoSEQ multiplex PCR; TCRdb's table is partial and in-frame only. The sample includes 100,000 to 150,000 clones, around 81% of them seen just once. Time point specified: blood 2 weeks post-SBRT. The treatment: 15 Gy SBRT to primary tumor, nephrectomy 4 weeks later. The sequences come from blood, collected from a patient whose treatment included radiotherapy and nephrectomy. The receptor set was obtained from a man aged 45-65 years with renal cell carcinoma.

CDR3 residues: CSVDLAGGPGETQYF. In DNA form, the CDR3 reads TGCAGCGTTGATCTAGCGGGAGGGCCAGGAGAGACCCAGTACTTC. The chain joins TRBV29-1 to TRBJ2-5; TRBD2 matches at 12 bases. This CDR3 comprises 15 residues. Germline CDR1 is SQVTM and CDR2 is ANQGSEA. After removal of 3 bases from V and 4 bases from J, the junction contained 6 bases not matched to a gene. The variable domain in full, with the rest retrieved from reference TRBV29-1 and TRBJ2-5, is SAVISQKPSRDICQRGTSLTIQCQVDSQVTMMFWYRQQPGQSLTLIATANQGSEATYESGFVIDKFPISRPNLTFSTLTVSNMSPEDSSIYLCSVDLAGGPGETQYFGPGTRLLVL.

V and J are TRBV14 and TRBJ1-4; 7 bases align to TRBD1. There are 15 residues in the CDR3. From germline, CDR1 is SGHDN and CDR2 FVKESK. V dropped 1 base and J dropped 7; count of bases not matched to a gene: 6. As DNA, the CDR3 is TGTGCCAGCAGCCAAGTTTTAGGGGGCGGTGAAAAACTGTTTTTT. It codes for CASSQVLGGGEKLFF. Complete variable domain (other parts from reference TRBV14 and TRBJ1-4): EAGVTQFPSHSVIEKGQTVTLRCDPISGHDNLYWYRRVMGKEIKFLLHFVKESKQDESGMPNNRFLAERTGGTYSTLKVQPAELEDSGVYFCASSQVLGGGEKLFFGSGTQLSVL.

This chain links TRBV7-8 with TRBJ2-7; 9 bases agree with TRBD1. The CDR3 totals 15 residues. Germline V gives CDR1 SGHVS, CDR2 FQNEAQ. Trimming at V came to 5 bases and at J to 0 bases, leaving 5 bases not matched to a gene. The CDR3 spells CASSDGQGSSYEQYF. The CDR3 DNA follows: TGTGCCAGCAGCGACGGACAGGGGAGCTCCTACGAGCAGTACTTC.

The chain joins TRBV4-1 to TRBJ1-5, with D maybe TRBD1 (6 bases). The CDR3 length is 15 residues. The V end lost 2 bases, the J end lost 4 bases, and 12 bases lay between the germline ends. Per the germline V gene, CDR1 is MGHRA and CDR2 is YSYEKL. The CDR3 loop is CASSQLIQGNQPQHF. As DNA, the CDR3 is TGCGCCAGCAGCCAATTAATCCAGGGGAATCAGCCCCAGCATTTT.

The chain has TRBV7-8 and TRBJ2-7; D gene ambiguous. This CDR3 is 15 amino acids long. V shed 4 bases and J shed 3 bases, with 16 bases lying between them. CDR1 and CDR2 from the germline V gene are SGHVS and FQNEAQ. The CDR3 DNA reads TGTGCCAGCAGCTCACAAGCCGGACCCCTCTACGAGCAGTACTTC. The encoded protein is CASSSQAGPLYEQYF.

The chain has TRBV9 and TRBJ2-1; TRBD2 might be the D (7 bases). The germline V and J ends were trimmed by 0 bases and 3 bases, with 13 bases remaining between them. The CDR3 has 16 amino acids. In germline, CDR1 is SGDLS, CDR2 YYNGEE. In nucleotides, the CDR3 is TGTGCCAGCAGCGTAGATGGGGGAGGGGGCTACAATGAGCAGTTCTTC. This encodes CASSVDGGGGYNEQFF. The full variable domain, rest sourced from reference TRBV9 and TRBJ2-1, is DSGVTQTPKHLITATGQRVTLRCSPRSGDLSVYWYQQSLDQGLQFLIQYYNGEERAKGNILERFSAQQFPDLHSELNLSSLELGDSALYFCASSVDGGGGYNEQFFGPGTRLTVL.

This chain uses TRBV7-2 with TRBJ2-3; D is uncertain. There are 15 residues in the CDR3. The germline gives CDR1 SGHTA, CDR2 FQGNSA. V lost 5 bases and J 1 base, leaving 13 bases between the germline ends. CDR3 region: CASSKFGPGTDTQYF. In DNA, the CDR3 is TGTGCCAGCAGCAAGTTTGGACCCGGCACAGATACGCAGTATTTT.

The chain carries TRBV30 and TRBJ2-3; 7 bases map to TRBD2. Germline CDR1 reads GTSNPN; CDR2 reads SVGIG (reference sequence). This CDR3 region has 15 residues. Germline trimming cut 4 bases from V and 3 bases from J; bases unmatched to any gene: 10. Here the CDR3 DNA reads TGTGCCTGGATGGGAGGGTGGTTTGTGACAGATACGCAGTATTTT. Its protein is CAWMGGWFVTDTQYF.

This rearrangement joins TRBV6-5 to TRBJ2-7; possible D gene TRBD2, 6 bases. This CDR3 has 14 residues. Trimming left V 2 bases short and J 0 bases short, with 8 bases between. Germline V gene lookup returns CDR1 MNHEY and CDR2 SVGAGI. For the CDR3, the DNA is TGTGCCAGCAGTTACCGGGAGCACTCCTACGAGCAGTACTTC. Encoded protein: CASSYREHSYEQYF.

The rearrangement links TRBV5-1 to TRBJ1-2; 7 nucleotides line up with TRBD1. The CDR3 runs to 16 residues. V gave up 0 bases and J gave up 4 bases; unmatched junction bases: 9. Germline lookup yields CDR1 SGHRS and CDR2 YFSETQ. CDR3 region: CASSLDGKGAIYGYTF. Written as DNA, the CDR3 is TGCGCCAGCAGCTTGGATGGGAAGGGGGCAATCTATGGCTACACCTTC.

CDR3 nucleotides: TGTGCCAGCAGCATGCAACTAGCGACCTACGAGCAGTACTTC. This encodes CASSMQLATYEQYF. The chain links TRBV11-2 to TRBJ2-7; 7 bases are shared with TRBD2. CDR3 length: 14 residues. Looked up from germline, CDR1 is SGHAT and CDR2 is FQNNGV. Unmatched junction bases numbered 6, after V lost 5 bases and J lost 2 bases.

The J gene is TRBJ2-1, the V gene TRBV1; the table names TRBD2, a call not compared with the DNA. TRBV1 is flagged as a pseudogene. There are 18 residues in the CDR3. CDR3 protein: CTSIEFGTSGLCKNEQFF. CDR3 bases: TGCACCAGCATCGAATTCGGGACTAGCGGGCTCTGCAAAAATGAGCAGTTCTTC.

The gene calls are TRBV6-6 and TRBJ2-3; D is possibly TRBD1 (7 bases). The CDR3 spans 13 residues. Germline V gives CDR1 MNHNY, CDR2 SVGAGI (reference sequence). Trimming removed 11 bases at V and 5 bases at J, with 17 bases between. CDR3 amino acids: CAGRQGGEDTQYF. Written as DNA, the CDR3 is TGTGCCGGGAGACAGGGAGGTGAAGATACGCAGTATTTT.

This clone was seen just once. V usage is TRBV11-1 and J usage is TRBJ2-7; the D is unclear. The CDR3 is made up of 13 amino acids. V dropped 1 base and J dropped 1 base, with 5 bases sitting between them. Germline CDR1 is SGHAT and CDR2 is FQDESV (reference sequence). The CDR3 nucleotides are TGTGCCAGCAGCTTAGGGCCGTCCTACGAGCAGTACTTC. It translates to CASSLGPSYEQYF.

This chain uses TRBV28 with TRBJ1-1; D uncertain. V lost 3 bases to trimming and J lost 0 bases, with 8 bases between them. Germline CDR1 reads MDHEN; CDR2 reads SYDVKM. CDR3 length equals 14 residues. The CDR3, as DNA: TGTGCCAGCAGTTTGGCCACGGTGAACACTGAAGCTTTCTTT. Amino acids: CASSLATVNTEAFF. Combining the CDR3 with reference TRBV28 and TRBJ1-1 gives the whole variable domain DVKVTQSSRYLVKRTGEKVFLECVQDMDHENMFWYRQDPGLGLRLIYFSYDVKMKEKGDIPEGYSVSREKKERFSLILESASTNQTSMYLCASSLATVNTEAFFGQGTRLTVV.

V is TRBV7-8 and J is TRBJ2-7; 9 bases match TRBD1. The CDR3 length is 16 residues. V shed 5 bases and J 4 bases; nucleotides not matched to a gene: 12. The V gene's germline CDR1 is SGHVS and CDR2 FQNEAQ. The CDR3 DNA reads TGTGCCAGCAGCCGACCCCGGACAGGGGACAAGTACGAGCAGTACTTC. Amino acid sequence: CASSRPRTGDKYEQYF.